This is a list of T cell receptor beta chains from one sample in a study of beta chain features in type 1 diabetes. Sequencing used immunoSEQ multiplex PCR; TCRdb keeps in-frame clones, though not all of them. The table has over 200,000 clones, 11% seen once. The sample consisted of naive CD4+ T cells from blood. The receptors come from a man aged 30-40 years with type 1 diabetes. Both conserved end residues are part of each CDR3. The order of the fields is D gene, clone size, J gene, V gene, CDR3 DNA, CDR3 protein. The D gene is left open where the match is weak. Clone sizes are given selectively: once, few, many, or a class where the clone is expanded.

>NA|few|TRBJ1-2|TRBV7-9
TGTGCCAGCAGCAAAGTTGCAGGGGCGGACTATGGCTACACCTTC
CASSKVAGADYGYTF
>NA|NA|TRBJ2-6|TRBV11-2
TGTGCCAGCAGCGAGGGACACCGCTCTGGGGCCAACGTCCTGACTTTC
CASSEGHRSGANVLTF
>NA|few|TRBJ2-2|TRBV2
TGTGCCAGCAGTGTTATACAGGGAACGGGCGGGGAGCTGTTTTTT
CASSVIQGTGGELFF
>NA|few|TRBJ2-5|TRBV7-2
TGTGCCAGCAGCTTAGAGAGTTGGGCCGAGACCCAGTACTTC
CASSLESWAETQYF
>TRBD2|few|TRBJ2-3|TRBV5-4
TGTGCCAGCAGCGGTAGCGGGGGGGCCCGCACAGATACGCAGTATTTT
CASSGSGGARTDTQYF
>NA|few|TRBJ2-1|TRBV9
TGTGCCAGCAGCGTAGCGGGCGGACTTTACAATGAGCAGTTCTTC
CASSVAGGLYNEQFF
>NA|few|TRBJ2-6|TRBV7-9
TGTGCCAGCAGTAACACAGGGGGGGATTTGGGGGCCAACGTCCTGACTTTC
CASSNTGGDLGANVLTF
>NA|NA|TRBJ1-6|TRBV7-2
TGTGCCAGCAGCTTATTGGGCTCACCCCTCCACTTT
CASSLLGSPLHF
>TRBD2|NA|TRBJ2-3|TRBV27
TGCGGGTCCAAGGGACTAGCGAAACGCGGTACGCAGTATTTT
CGSKGLAKRGTQYF
>NA|few|TRBJ2-7|TRBV13
TGTGCCAGCAGCATCCGGCTAGCGACGGAACTCTCCTACGAGCAGTACTTC
CASSIRLATELSYEQYF
>NA|NA|TRBJ1-4|TRBV18
TGTGCCAGCTCACTTCAAGAACAGCTCAGGGGTGGCGAAAAACTGTTTTTT
CASSLQEQLRGGEKLFF
>NA|few|TRBJ1-2|TRBV5-4
TGTGCCAGCAGCTTCAGTAACTATGGCTACACCTTC
CASSFSNYGYTF
>TRBD1|few|TRBJ2-1|TRBV25-1
TGTGCCAGCAGTGATCCGAGACAGGGGGACAATGAGCAGTTCTTC
CASSDPRQGDNEQFF
>NA|few|TRBJ1-2|TRBV2
TGTGCCAGCAGTGAAGGGGTAGCGGGCTATGGCTACACCTTC
CASSEGVAGYGYTF
>TRBD1|NA|TRBJ2-1|TRBV23-1
TGCGCCAGCAGTCCGGGACAGGGAGGGAATGAGCAGTTCTTC
CASSPGQGGNEQFF
>NA|NA|TRBJ1-1|TRBV7-9
TGTGCCAGCAGCTCTACAGTGTACACTGAAGCTTTCTTT
CASSSTVYTEAFF
>TRBD2|NA|TRBJ2-5|TRBV7-9
TGTGCCAGCAGCTTAGGGCGGGACGGGGGGCAAGAGACCCAGTACTTC
CASSLGRDGGQETQYF
>TRBD1|NA|TRBJ1-1|TRBV9
TGTGCCAGCAGCGTAGGACAGGGGAACACTGAAGCTTTCTTT
CASSVGQGNTEAFF
>NA|few|TRBJ1-5|TRBV7-9
TGTGCCAGCAGTCCAGGGTTTGGGGGCAATCAGCCCCAGCATTTT
CASSPGFGGNQPQHF
>NA|NA|TRBJ2-3|TRBV18
TGTGCCAGCTCACCACCCCGCACCTACACAGATACGCAGTATTTT
CASSPPRTYTDTQYF
>TRBD1|few|TRBJ2-7|TRBV18
TGTGCCAGCTCACCCTTCTCGACAGGGAGCTCGTCCGAGCAGTACTTC
CASSPFSTGSSSEQYF
>TRBD1|NA|TRBJ2-1|TRBV7-9
TGTGCCAGCACCAAGACAGGGAGCTCCTACAATGAGCAGTTCTTC
CASTKTGSSYNEQFF
>TRBD2|few|TRBJ2-3|TRBV30
TGTGCCTGGAGTGTAGCGGGGGGTACAGATACGCAGTATTTT
CAWSVAGGTDTQYF
>TRBD1|NA|TRBJ2-1|TRBV27
TGTGCCAGCGGCCGGGACAGATCAAATGAGCAGTTCTTC
CASGRDRSNEQFF
>NA|NA|TRBJ2-3|TRBV28
TGTGCCAGCAGTTTGTCATTTGGGCCGTCAGATACGCAGTATTTT
CASSLSFGPSDTQYF
>TRBD2|NA|TRBJ2-3|TRBV9
TGTGCCAGCAGCGTATCCGGATGGGGGCGGGGGGGCCCGGCGACGCAGTATTTT
CASSVSGWGRGGPATQYF
>TRBD2|NA|TRBJ2-1|TRBV5-1
TGCGCCAGCAATCTAGCCACTAGCGGGGTTCCGGAGCAGTTCTTC
CASNLATSGVPEQFF
>TRBD1|NA|TRBJ2-3|TRBV5-1
TGCGCCAGCAGTAGCGGACAGGGTCGAGCAGATACGCAGTATTTT
CASSSGQGRADTQYF
>TRBD1|NA|TRBJ1-5|TRBV9
TGTGCCAGCAGCGTAGCTGGGACAGGGGGACAGCCCCAGCATTTT
CASSVAGTGGQPQHF
>TRBD1|NA|TRBJ2-3|TRBV29-1
TGCAGCGGTAAAACAGGGGGGCCAGGAACAGATACGCAGTATTTT
CSGKTGGPGTDTQYF
>NA|NA|TRBJ1-5|TRBV7-2
TGTGCCAGCAGCTTGGTCCAGGCCGCACGTCCCCAGCATTTT
CASSLVQAARPQHF